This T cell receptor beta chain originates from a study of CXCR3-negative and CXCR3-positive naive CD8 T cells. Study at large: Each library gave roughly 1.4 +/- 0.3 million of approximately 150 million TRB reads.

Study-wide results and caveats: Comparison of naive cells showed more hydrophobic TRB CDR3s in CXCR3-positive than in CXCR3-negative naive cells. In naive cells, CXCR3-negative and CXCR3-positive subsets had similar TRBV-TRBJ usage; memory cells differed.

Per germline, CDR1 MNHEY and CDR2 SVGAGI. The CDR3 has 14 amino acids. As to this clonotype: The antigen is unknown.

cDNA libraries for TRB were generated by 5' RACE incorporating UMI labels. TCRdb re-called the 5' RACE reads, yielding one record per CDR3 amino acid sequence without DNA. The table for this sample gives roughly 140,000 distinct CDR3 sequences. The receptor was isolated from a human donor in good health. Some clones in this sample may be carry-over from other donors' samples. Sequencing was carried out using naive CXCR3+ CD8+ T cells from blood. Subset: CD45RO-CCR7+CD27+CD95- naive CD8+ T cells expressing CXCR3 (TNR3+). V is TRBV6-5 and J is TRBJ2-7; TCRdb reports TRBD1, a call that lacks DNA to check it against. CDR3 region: CASSYSSGAREQYF.